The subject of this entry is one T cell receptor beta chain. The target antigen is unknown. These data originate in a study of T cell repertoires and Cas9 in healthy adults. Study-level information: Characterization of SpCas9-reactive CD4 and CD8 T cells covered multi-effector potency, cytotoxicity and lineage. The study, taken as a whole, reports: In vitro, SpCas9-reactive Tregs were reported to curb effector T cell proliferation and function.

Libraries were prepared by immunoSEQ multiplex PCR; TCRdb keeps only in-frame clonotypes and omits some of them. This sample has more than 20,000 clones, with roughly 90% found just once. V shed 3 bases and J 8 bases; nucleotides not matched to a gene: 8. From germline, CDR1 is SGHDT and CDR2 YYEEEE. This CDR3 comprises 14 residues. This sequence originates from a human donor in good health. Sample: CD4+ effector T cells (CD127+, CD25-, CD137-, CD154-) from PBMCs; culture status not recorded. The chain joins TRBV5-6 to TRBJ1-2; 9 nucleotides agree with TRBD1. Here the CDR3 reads CASSSTTGGRGYTF. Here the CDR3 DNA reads TGTGCCAGCAGCTCAACGACAGGGGGTAGGGGCTACACCTTC.